This TCR beta chain was profiled in a study of siplizumab effects on memory and regulatory T cells. TCRdb's copy holds only in-frame clones and misses some; the assay was immunoSEQ multiplex PCR. Among about 110,000 clones, roughly nine tenths were seen once, and the ten largest hold under 0.75%. From germline, CDR1 is SGHAT and CDR2 FQDESV (reference sequence). The CDR3 sequence is 12 residues long. Overall study findings and caveats: Alloreactive sequences from unstimulated CD4+ memory cells fell significantly with siplizumab. Naive T cells seemed more diverse than memory cells and seemed major alloresponse contributors. Only a minor fraction of alloreactive clones mapped to unstimulated subsets.

For this clone: Its cognate antigen is unknown.

Material: Tregs sorted from blood. The receptor was derived from a human donor in good health. The J gene is TRBJ2-7, the V gene TRBV11-1; 9 nucleotides line up with TRBD2. In DNA form, the CDR3 reads TGTGGATGGGGTAGCGGGGGCTACGAGCAGTACTTC. It specifies CGWGSGGYEQYF.